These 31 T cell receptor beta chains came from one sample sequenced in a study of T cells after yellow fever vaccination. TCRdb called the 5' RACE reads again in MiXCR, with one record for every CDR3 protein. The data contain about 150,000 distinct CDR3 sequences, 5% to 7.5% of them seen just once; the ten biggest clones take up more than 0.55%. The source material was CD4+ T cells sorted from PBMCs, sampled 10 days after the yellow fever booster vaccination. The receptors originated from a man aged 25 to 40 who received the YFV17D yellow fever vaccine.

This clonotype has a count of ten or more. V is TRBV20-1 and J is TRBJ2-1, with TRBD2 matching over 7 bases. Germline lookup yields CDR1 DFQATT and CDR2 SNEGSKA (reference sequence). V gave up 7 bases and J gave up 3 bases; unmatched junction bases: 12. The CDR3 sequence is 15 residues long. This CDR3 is CSVMSGTTLYNEQFF. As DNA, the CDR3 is TGCAGTGTAATGTCCGGGACTACGCTCTACAATGAGCAGTTCTTC.

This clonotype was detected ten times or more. CDR3 protein: CASSFRTEYNEQFF. CDR3 sequence (DNA): TGTGCCAGCAGTTTTCGGACAGAGTACAATGAGCAGTTCTTC. The chain recombines TRBV12-3 or TRBV12-4 with TRBJ2-1, with D possibly matching TRBD1 (6 bases). The germline V and J ends were trimmed by 3 bases and 4 bases, with 10 bases remaining between them. The CDR3 has 14 residues.

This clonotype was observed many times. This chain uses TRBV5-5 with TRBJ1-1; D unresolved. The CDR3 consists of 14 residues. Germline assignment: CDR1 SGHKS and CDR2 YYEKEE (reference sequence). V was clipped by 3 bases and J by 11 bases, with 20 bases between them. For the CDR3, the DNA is TGTGCCAGCAGCTCCCGTGGGCAGCTTGGGGTGGCTTTCTTT. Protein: CASSSRGQLGVAFF.

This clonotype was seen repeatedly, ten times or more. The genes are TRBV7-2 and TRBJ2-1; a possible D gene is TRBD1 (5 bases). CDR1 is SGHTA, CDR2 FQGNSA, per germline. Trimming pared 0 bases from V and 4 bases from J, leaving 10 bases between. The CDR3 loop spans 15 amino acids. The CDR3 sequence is CASSLAWGTYNEQFF. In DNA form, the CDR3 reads TGTGCCAGCAGCTTAGCATGGGGCACATACAATGAGCAGTTCTTC.

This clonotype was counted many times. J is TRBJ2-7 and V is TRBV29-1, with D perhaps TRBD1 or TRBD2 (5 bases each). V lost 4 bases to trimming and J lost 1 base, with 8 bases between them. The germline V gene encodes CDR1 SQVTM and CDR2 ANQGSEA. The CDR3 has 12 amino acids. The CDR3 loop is CSVGGRSYEQYF. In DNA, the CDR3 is TGCAGCGTTGGGGGGAGATCCTACGAGCAGTACTTC.

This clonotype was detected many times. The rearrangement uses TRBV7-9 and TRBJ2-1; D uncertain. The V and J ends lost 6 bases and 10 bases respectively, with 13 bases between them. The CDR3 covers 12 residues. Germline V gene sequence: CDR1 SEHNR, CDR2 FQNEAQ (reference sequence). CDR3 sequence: CASSDSDLEQFF. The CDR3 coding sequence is TGTGCCAGCAGTGATTCCGACCTGGAGCAGTTCTTC.

As DNA, the CDR3 is TGTGCCAGCAGCTCCCAAGCCCGAGGGGGGATCGAGCAGTACTTC. This codes for CASSSQARGGIEQYF. V is TRBV7-2 and J is TRBJ2-7; D may match TRBD1 or TRBD2 (6 bases each). CDR1 and CDR2 (germline): SGHTA, FQGNSA. V was clipped by 4 bases and J by 6 bases, with 19 bases between them. This CDR3 has 15 residues. Looking up the rest from reference TRBV7-2 and TRBJ2-7 gives the full variable domain: GAGVSQSPSNKVTEKGKDVELRCDPISGHTALYWYRQSLGQGLEFLIYFQGNSAPDKSGLPSDRFSAERTGGSVSTLTIQRTQQEDSAVYLCASSSQARGGIEQYFGPGTRLTVT.

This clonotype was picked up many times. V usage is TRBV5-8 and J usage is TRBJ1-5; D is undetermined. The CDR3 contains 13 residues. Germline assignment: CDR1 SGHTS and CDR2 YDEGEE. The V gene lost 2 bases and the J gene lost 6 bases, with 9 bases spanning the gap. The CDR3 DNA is TGTGCCAGCAGCTTTAATGAGGGTCAGCCCCAGCATTTT. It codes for CASSFNEGQPQHF. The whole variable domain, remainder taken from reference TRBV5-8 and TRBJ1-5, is EAGVTQSPTHLIKTRGQQATLRCSPISGHTSVYWYQQALGLGLQFLLWYDEGEERNRGNFPPRFSGRQFPNYSSELNVNALELEDSALYLCASSFNEGQPQHFGDGTRLSIL.

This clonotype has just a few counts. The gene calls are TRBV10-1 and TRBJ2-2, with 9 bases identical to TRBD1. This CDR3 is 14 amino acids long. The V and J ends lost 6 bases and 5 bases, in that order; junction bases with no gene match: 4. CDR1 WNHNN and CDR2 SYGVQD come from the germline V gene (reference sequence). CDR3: CASRPGQGTGELFF. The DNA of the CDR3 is TGCGCCAGCAGACCGGGACAGGGTACCGGGGAGCTGTTTTTT.

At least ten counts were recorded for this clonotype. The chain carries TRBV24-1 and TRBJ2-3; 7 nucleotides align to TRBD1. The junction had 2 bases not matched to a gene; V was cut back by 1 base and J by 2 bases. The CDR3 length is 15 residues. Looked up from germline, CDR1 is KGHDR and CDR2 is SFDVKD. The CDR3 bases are TGTGCCACCAGTGATTTCGGGACAGACACAGATACGCAGTATTTT. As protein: CATSDFGTDTDTQYF.

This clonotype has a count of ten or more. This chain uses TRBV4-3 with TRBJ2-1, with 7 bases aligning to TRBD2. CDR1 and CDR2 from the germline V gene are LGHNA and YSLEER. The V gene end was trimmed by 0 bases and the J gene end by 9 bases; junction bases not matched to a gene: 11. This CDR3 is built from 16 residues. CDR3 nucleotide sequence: TGCGCCAGCAGCCAAGATAGACGACTAGCATGGGGTGAGCAGTTCTTC. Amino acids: CASSQDRRLAWGEQFF.

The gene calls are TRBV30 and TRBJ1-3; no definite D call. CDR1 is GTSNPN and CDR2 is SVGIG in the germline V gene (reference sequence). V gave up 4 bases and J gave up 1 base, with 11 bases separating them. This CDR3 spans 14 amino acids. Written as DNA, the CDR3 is TGTGCCTGGACCCTAGGGATTTCTGGAAACACCATATATTTT. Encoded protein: CAWTLGISGNTIYF.

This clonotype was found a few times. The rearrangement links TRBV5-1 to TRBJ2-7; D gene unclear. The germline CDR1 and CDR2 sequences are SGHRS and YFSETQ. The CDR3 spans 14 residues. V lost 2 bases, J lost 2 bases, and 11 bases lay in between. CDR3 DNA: TGCGCCAGCAGCTTAGGGCAGCCAGCCTACGAGCAGTACTTC. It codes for CASSLGQPAYEQYF. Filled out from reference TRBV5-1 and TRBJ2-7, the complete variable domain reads KAGVTQTPRYLIKTRGQQVTLSCSPISGHRSVSWYQQTPGQGLQFLFEYFSETQRNKGNFPGRFSGRQFSNSRSEMNVSTLELGDSALYLCASSLGQPAYEQYFGPGTRLTVT.

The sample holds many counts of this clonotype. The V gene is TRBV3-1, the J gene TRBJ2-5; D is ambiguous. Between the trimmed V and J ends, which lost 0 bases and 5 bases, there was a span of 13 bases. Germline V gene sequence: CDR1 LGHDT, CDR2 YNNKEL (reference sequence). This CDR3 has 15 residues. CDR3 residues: CASSQDYRGWETQYF. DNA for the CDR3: TGTGCCAGCAGCCAAGATTATAGAGGCTGGGAGACCCAGTACTTC.

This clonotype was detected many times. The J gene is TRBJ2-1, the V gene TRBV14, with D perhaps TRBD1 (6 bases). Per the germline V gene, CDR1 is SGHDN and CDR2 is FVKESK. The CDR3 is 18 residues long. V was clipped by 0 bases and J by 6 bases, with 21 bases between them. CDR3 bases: TGTGCCAGCAGCCAAGAGACAGGATTGGAAAGAAGAAGCAATGAGCAGTTCTTC. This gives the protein CASSQETGLERRSNEQFF.

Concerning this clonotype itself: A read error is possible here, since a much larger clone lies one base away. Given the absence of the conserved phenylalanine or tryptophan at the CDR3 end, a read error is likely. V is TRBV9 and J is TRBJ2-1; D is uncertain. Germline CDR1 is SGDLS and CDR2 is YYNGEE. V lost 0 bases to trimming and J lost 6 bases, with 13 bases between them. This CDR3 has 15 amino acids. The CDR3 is CASSVGVDTVNEQFL. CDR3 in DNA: TGTGCCAGCAGCGTAGGTGTTGATACTGTCAATGAGCAGTTCTTA.

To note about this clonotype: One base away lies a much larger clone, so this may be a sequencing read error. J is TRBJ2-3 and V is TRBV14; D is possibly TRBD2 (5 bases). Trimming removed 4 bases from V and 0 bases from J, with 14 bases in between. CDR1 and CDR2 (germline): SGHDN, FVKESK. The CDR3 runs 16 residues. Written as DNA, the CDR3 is TGTGCCAGCAGCCGAGAAAAGACTACTAGCACAGATACGCAGTATTTT. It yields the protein CASSREKTTSTDTQYF. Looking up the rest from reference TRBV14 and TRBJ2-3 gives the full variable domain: EAGVTQFPSHSVIEKGQTVTLRCDPISGHDNLYWYRRVMGKEIKFLLHFVKESKQDESGMPNNRFLAERTGGTYSTLKVQPAELEDSGVYFCASSREKTTSTDTQYFGPGTRLTVL.

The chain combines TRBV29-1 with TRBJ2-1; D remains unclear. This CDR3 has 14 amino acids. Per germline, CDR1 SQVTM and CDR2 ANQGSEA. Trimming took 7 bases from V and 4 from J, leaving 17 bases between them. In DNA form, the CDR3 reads TGCAGCGCCCGATCCCTCAAGCTTTACAATGAGCAGTTCTTC. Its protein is CSARSLKLYNEQFF.

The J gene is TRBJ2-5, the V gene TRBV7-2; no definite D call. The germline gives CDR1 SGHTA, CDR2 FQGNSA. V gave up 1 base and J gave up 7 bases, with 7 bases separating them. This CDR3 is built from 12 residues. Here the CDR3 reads CASSLDDRTQYF. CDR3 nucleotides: TGTGCCAGCAGCTTAGATGATCGGACCCAGTACTTC. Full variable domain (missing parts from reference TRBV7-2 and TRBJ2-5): GAGVSQSPSNKVTEKGKDVELRCDPISGHTALYWYRQSLGQGLEFLIYFQGNSAPDKSGLPSDRFSAERTGGSVSTLTIQRTQQEDSAVYLCASSLDDRTQYFGPGTRLLVL.

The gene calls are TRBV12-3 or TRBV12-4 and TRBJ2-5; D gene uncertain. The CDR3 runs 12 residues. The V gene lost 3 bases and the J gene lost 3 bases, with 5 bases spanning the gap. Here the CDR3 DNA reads TGTGCCAGCAGTTTGAATAAAGAGACCCAGTACTTC. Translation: CASSLNKETQYF.

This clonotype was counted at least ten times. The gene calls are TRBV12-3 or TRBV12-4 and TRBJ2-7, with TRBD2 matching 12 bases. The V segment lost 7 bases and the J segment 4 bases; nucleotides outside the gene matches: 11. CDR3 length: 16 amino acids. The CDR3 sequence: CASTNGETSGSYEQYF. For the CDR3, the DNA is TGTGCCAGCACTAACGGGGAGACTAGCGGGAGTTACGAGCAGTACTTC.

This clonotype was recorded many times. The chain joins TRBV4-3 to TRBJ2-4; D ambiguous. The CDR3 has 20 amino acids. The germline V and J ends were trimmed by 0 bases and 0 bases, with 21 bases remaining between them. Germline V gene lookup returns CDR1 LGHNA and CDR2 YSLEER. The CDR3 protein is CASSQDSVLERRLAKNIQYF. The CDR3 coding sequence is TGCGCCAGCAGCCAAGATAGTGTCCTAGAACGACGGCTAGCCAAAAACATTCAGTACTTC.

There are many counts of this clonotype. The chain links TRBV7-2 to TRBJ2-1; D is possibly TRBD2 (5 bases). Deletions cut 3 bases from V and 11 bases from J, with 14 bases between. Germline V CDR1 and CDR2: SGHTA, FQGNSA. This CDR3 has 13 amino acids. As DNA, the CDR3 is TGTGCCAGCAGCTTTACGTCGAACGGGAAGCAGTTCTTC. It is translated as CASSFTSNGKQFF. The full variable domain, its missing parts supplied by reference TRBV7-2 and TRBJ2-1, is GAGVSQSPSNKVTEKGKDVELRCDPISGHTALYWYRQSLGQGLEFLIYFQGNSAPDKSGLPSDRFSAERTGGSVSTLTIQRTQQEDSAVYLCASSFTSNGKQFFGPGTRLTVL.

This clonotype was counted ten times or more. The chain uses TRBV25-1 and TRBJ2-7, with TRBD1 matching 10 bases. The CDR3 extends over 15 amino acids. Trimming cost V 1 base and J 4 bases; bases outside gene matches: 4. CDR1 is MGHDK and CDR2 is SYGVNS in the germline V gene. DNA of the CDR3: TGTGCCAGCAGTGAATTAGGACAGGGGGTTTACGAGCAGTACTTC. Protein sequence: CASSELGQGVYEQYF.

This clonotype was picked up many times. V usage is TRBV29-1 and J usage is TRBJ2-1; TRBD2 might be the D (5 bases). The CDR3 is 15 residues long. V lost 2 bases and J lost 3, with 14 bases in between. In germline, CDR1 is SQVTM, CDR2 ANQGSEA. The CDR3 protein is CSVEYLPRGYNEQFF. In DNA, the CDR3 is TGCAGCGTTGAATATCTACCTCGGGGCTACAATGAGCAGTTCTTC.

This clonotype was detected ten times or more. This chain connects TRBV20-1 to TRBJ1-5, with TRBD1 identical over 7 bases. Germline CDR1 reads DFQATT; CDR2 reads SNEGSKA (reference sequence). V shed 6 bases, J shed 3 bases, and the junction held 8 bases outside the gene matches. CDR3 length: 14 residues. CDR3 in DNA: TGCAGTGCCACCGGGACAGCCCTCAATCAGCCCCAGCATTTT. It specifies CSATGTALNQPQHF.

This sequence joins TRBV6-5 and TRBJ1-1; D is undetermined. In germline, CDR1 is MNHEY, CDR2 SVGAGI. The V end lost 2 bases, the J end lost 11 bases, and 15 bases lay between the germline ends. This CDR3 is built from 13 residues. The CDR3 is CASSYVGVRGAFF. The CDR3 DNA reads TGTGCCAGCAGTTACGTCGGGGTTCGAGGTGCTTTCTTT.

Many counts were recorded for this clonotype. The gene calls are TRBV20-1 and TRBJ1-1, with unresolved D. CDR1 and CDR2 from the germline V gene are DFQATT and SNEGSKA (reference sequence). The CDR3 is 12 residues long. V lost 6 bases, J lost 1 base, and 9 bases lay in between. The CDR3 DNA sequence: TGCAGTGCCCGGATATGGAACACTGAAGCTTTCTTT. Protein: CSARIWNTEAFF.

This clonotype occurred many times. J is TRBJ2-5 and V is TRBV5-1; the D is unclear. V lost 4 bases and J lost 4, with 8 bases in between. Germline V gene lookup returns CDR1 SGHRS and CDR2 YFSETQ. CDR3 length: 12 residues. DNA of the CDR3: TGCGCCAGCAGCCACCCGGGAGAGACCCAGTACTTC. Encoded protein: CASSHPGETQYF.

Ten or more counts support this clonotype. CDR3 protein: CASSVGTSYNEQFF. The CDR3 nucleotides are TGTGCCAGCAGTGTTGGGACGTCCTACAATGAGCAGTTCTTC. The chain joins TRBV25-1 to TRBJ2-1; TRBD1 or TRBD2 may be the D gene (5 bases each). CDR1 is MGHDK, CDR2 SYGVNS, per germline. Trimming left V 4 bases short and J 1 base short, with 8 bases between. The CDR3 spans 14 residues.

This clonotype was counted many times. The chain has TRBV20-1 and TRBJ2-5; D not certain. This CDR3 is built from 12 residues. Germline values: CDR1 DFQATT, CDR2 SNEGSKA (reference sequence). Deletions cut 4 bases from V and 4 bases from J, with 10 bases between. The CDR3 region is CSATMVGETQYF. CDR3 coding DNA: TGCAGTGCTACCATGGTTGGAGAGACCCAGTACTTC.